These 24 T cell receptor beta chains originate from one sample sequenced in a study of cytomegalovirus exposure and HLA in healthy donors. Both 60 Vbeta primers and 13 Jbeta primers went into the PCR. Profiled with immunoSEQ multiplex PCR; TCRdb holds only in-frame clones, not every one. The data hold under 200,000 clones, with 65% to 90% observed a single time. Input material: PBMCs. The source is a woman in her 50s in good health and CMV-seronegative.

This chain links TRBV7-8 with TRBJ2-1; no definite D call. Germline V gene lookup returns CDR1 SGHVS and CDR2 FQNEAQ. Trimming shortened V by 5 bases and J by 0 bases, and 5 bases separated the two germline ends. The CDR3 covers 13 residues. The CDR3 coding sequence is TGTGCCAGCAGCCCCCTCTCCTACAATGAGCAGTTCTTC. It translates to CASSPLSYNEQFF.

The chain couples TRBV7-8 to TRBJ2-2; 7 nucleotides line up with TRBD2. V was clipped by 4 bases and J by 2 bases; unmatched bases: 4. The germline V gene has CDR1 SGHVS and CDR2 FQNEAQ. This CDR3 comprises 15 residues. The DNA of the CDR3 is TGTGCCAGCAGCTGGCGGGGGATAAACACCGGGGAGCTGTTTTTT. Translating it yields CASSWRGINTGELFF. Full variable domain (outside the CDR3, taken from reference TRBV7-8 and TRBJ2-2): GAGVSQSPRYKVAKRGQDVALRCDPISGHVSLFWYQQALGQGPEFLTYFQNEAQLDKSGLPSDRFFAERPEGSVSTLKIQRTQQEDSAVYLCASSWRGINTGELFFGEGSRLTVL.

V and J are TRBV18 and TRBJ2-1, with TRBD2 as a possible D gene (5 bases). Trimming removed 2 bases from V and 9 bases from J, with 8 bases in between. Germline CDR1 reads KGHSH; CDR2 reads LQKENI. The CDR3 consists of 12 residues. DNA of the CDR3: TGTGCCAGCTCACCATCCGAGGGTGAGCAGTTCTTC. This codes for CASSPSEGEQFF.

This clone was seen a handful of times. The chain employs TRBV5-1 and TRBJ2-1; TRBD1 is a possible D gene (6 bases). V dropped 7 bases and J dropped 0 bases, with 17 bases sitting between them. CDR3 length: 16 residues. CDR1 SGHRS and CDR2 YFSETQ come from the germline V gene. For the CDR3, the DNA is TGCGCCAGCTCAGCGGAGTCAGGGGACTCCTACAATGAGCAGTTCTTC. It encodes CASSAESGDSYNEQFF.

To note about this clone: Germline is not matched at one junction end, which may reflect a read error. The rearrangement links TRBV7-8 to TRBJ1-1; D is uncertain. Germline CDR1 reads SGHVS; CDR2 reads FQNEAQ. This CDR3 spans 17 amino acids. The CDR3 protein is CASSLAGRMTLNTEVFF. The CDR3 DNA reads TGTGCCAGCAGCTTAGCCGGTCGCATGACTTTGAACACTGAAGTTTTCTTT.

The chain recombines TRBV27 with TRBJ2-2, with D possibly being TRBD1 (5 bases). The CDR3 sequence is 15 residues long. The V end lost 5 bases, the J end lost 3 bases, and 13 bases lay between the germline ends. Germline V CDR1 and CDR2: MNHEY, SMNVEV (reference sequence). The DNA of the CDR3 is TGTGCCAGCAGTACGCGGACATCGTACACCGGGGAGCTGTTTTTT. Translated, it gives CASSTRTSYTGELFF.

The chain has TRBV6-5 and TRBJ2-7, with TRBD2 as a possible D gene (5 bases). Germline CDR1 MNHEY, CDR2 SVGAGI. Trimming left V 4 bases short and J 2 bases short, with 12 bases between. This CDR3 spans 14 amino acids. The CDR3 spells CASSFPGSPYEQYF. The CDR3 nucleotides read TGTGCCAGCAGTTTCCCGGGGTCCCCCTACGAGCAGTACTTC.

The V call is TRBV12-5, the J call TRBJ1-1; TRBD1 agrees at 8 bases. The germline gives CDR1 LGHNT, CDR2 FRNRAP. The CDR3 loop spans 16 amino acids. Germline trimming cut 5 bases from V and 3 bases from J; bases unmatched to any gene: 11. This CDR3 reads CASGSGQGNTDTEAFF. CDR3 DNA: TGTGCTAGTGGTAGTGGACAGGGAAATACTGACACTGAAGCTTTCTTT.

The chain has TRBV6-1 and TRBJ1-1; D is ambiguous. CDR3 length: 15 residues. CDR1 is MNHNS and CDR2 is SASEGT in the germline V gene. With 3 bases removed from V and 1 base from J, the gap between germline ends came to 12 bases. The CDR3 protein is CASSDRPQRNTEAFF. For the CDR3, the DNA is TGTGCCAGCAGTGACCGGCCACAGAGGAACACTGAAGCTTTCTTT.

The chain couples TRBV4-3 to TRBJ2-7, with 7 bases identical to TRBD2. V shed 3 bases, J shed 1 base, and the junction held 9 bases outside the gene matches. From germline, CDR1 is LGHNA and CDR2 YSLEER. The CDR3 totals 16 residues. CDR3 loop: CASSHSGTTTSYEQYF. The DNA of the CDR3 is TGCGCCAGCAGCCATTCCGGGACTACAACATCCTACGAGCAGTACTTC.

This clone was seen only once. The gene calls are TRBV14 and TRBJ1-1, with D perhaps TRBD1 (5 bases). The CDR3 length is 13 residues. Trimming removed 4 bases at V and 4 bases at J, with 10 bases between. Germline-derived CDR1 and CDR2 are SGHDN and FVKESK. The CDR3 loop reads CASSLQGPTEAFF. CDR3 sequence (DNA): TGTGCCAGCAGCCTCCAGGGTCCCACTGAAGCTTTCTTT.

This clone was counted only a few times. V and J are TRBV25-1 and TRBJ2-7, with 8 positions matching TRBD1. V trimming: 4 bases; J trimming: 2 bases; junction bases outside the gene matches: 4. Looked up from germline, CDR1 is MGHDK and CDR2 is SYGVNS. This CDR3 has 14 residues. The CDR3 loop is CASSVAGGTYEQYF. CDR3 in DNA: TGTGCCAGCAGTGTTGCAGGGGGCACCTACGAGCAGTACTTC.

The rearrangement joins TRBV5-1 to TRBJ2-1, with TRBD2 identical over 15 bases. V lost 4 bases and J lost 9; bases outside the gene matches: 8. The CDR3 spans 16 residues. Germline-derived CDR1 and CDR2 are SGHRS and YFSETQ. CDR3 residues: CASSPGTSGRRGEQFF. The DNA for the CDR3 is TGCGCCAGCAGCCCAGGGACTAGCGGGAGGAGGGGTGAGCAGTTCTTC.

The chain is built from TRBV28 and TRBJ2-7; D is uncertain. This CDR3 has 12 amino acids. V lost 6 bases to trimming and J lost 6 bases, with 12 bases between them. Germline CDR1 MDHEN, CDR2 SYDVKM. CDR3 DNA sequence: TGTGCCAGCAGGTACTACTTCGGCGAGCAGTACTTC. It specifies CASRYYFGEQYF.

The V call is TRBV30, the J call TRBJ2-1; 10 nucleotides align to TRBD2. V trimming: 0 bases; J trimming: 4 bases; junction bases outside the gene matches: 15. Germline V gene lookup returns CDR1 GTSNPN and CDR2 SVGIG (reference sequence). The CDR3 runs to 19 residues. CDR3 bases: TGTGCCTGGAGTGTCCCTAGCGGGAGACCCCGTGACAGGTACAATGAGCAGTTCTTC. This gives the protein CAWSVPSGRPRDRYNEQFF.

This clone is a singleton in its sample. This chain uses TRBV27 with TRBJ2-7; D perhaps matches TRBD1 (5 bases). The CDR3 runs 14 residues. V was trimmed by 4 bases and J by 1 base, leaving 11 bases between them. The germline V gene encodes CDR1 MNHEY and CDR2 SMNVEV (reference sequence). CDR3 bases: TGTGCCAGCAGTTCCGACAGTACATCCTACGAGCAGTACTTC. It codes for CASSSDSTSYEQYF.

The CDR3 nucleotides read TGCGCCAGCAGCCAAGTTAGACTAGCGGGAGACAACACCGGGGAGCTGTTTTTT. It is translated as CASSQVRLAGDNTGELFF. This chain connects TRBV4-1 to TRBJ2-2, with 12 bases that match TRBD2. The J segment lost 2 bases and the V segment lost 1 base, leaving 5 bases of the junction unmatched. This CDR3 is 18 amino acids long. The germline V gene encodes CDR1 MGHRA and CDR2 YSYEKL.

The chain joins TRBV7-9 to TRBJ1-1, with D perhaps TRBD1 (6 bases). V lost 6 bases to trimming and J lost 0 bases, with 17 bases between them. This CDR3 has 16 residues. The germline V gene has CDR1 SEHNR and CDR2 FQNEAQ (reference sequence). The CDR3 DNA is TGTGCCAGCAGGTCGGACAGAGAGAGTTTGAACACTGAAGCTTTCTTT. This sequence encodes CASRSDRESLNTEAFF.

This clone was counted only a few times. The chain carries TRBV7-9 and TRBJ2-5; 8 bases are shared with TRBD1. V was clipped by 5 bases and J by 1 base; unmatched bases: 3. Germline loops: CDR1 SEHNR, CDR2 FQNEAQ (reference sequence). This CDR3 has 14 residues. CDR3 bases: TGTGCCAGCAGCAATGGGACAGGCCAAGAGACCCAGTACTTC. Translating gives CASSNGTGQETQYF.

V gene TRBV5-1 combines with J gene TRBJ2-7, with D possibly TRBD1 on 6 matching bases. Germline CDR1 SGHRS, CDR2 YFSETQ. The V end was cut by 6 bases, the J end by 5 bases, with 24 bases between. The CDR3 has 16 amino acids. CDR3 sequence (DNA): TGCGCCAGCAACCCAACCTCCGGGACATTCCTACACGAGCAGTACTTC. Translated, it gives CASNPTSGTFLHEQYF.

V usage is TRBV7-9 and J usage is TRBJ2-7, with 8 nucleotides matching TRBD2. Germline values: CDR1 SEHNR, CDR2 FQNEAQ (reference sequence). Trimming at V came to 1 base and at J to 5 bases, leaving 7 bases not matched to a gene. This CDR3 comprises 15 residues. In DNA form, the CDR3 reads TGTGCCAGCAGCTTAGTCGCGGGAGGAGTTCACGAGCAGTACTTC. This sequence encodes CASSLVAGGVHEQYF.

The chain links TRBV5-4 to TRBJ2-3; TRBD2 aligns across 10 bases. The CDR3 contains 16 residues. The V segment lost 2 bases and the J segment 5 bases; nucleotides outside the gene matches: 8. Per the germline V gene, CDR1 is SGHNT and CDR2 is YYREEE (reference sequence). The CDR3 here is CASSLLSGRAGDTQYF. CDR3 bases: TGTGCCAGCAGCTTACTAAGCGGGAGGGCCGGAGATACGCAGTATTTT.

Here the CDR3 reads CASSYSGLAGDYEQFF. The CDR3 region has the DNA TGTGCCAGCAGTTACTCGGGGCTAGCGGGAGACTATGAGCAGTTCTTC. The chain employs TRBV6-5 and TRBJ2-1, with 10 positions matching TRBD2. Per germline, CDR1 MNHEY and CDR2 SVGAGI. The length of the CDR3 is 16 residues. J gave up 8 bases and V 0 bases, and 7 bases lay outside the gene matches.

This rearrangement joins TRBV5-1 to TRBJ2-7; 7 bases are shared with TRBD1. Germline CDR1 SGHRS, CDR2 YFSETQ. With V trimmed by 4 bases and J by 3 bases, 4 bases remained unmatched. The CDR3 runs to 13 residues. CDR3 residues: CASSMTGIYEQYF. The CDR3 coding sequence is TGCGCCAGCAGCATGACAGGGATCTACGAGCAGTACTTC.